The 24 T cell receptor beta chains reported below all come from one sample, sequenced in a study of vaccination and CD4 T cells after COVID-19. No cognate antigen is known for these TCRs. This sample's time point: late sampling 161 to 241 days after vaccination in a few convalescent patients. Sample treatment: roughly 10-day PBMC culture with coronavirus spike peptide pools or control peptides (ViraFEST assay). An Oncomine TCR Beta short-read assay was used to sequence the DNA from cultured CD4+ T cells. From the PCR reads, TCRdb called clonotypes with MiXCR, one entry per CDR3 protein. The table includes over 15,000 distinct CDR3 sequences, roughly half detected once. Sequencing used CD4+ T cells from blood, cultured in vitro, obtained about 7 months after SARS-CoV-2 vaccination. These receptors all stem from a human donor who had recovered from COVID-19.

The CDR3, as DNA: TGTGCCAGCATCTCGACAGGGAACGGCGAGCAGTACTTC. This codes for CASISTGNGEQYF. The chain recombines TRBV6-4 with TRBJ2-7; 7 positions agree with TRBD1. The CDR3 has 13 residues. Trimming removed 7 bases from V and 6 bases from J; junction bases left unmatched: 9. The V gene's germline CDR1 is MRHNA and CDR2 SNTAGT.

The V gene is TRBV19, the J gene TRBJ2-3, with D perhaps TRBD1 (7 bases). Germline CDR1 reads LNHDA; CDR2 reads SQIVND (reference sequence). This CDR3 is 14 amino acids long. V lost 10 bases and J lost 1, with 15 bases in between. The CDR3 DNA reads as TGTGCCACCCGAAGGAGGGGGCGCACAGATACGCAGTATTTT. Encoded protein: CATRRRGRTDTQYF.

V gene TRBV7-9 combines with J gene TRBJ2-3, with 9 bases that match TRBD2. This CDR3 is 14 amino acids long. Losses at the gene ends were 5 bases for V and 6 bases for J; bases not matched to a gene: 6. The germline CDR1 and CDR2 sequences are SEHNR and FQNEAQ (reference sequence). In nucleotides, the CDR3 is TGTGCCAGCAGCCGACTAGCGGAGGGGGATACGCAGTATTTT. Translated: CASSRLAEGDTQYF.

This chain connects TRBV15 to TRBJ2-7; TRBD1 aligns across 7 bases. The germline gives CDR1 LNHNV, CDR2 YYDKDF (reference sequence). CDR3 length: 15 residues. V lost 8 bases to trimming and J lost 2 bases; unmatched junction nucleotides: 12. In DNA, the CDR3 is TGTGCCACCGGTAGTTCTCCAGGGGGACCCTACGAGCAGTACTTC. Amino acids: CATGSSPGGPYEQYF.

The sample holds a few counts of this clonotype. Relative to the germline gene, one junction end is altered; a read error may explain this. The chain combines TRBV7-8 with TRBJ1-2; perhaps TRBD1 as D (5 bases). CDR1 is SGHVS, CDR2 FQNEAQ, per germline. CDR3 length: 15 residues. CDR3 in amino acids: CASSIAGLMGGGYTF. CDR3 nucleotide sequence: TGTGCCAGCAGCATAGCGGGACTGATGGGGGGTGGCTACACCTTC.

This sequence joins TRBV19 and TRBJ1-2, with a tentative D call TRBD1 (5 bases). Germline CDR1 and CDR2: LNHDA and SQIVND (reference sequence). The CDR3 runs to 18 residues. V was pared by 4 bases and J by 7 bases, with 28 bases between. The CDR3 region has the DNA TGTGCCAGTAGTACCGGGACGGACACCACCTACGCTCTCAGTGGCTACACCTTC. Residues: CASSTGTDTTYALSGYTF.

The chain couples TRBV20-1 to TRBJ2-1; 8 bases align to TRBD2. V was clipped by 4 bases and J by 7 bases; unmatched bases: 9. This CDR3 region has 14 residues. Germline V gene lookup returns CDR1 DFQATT and CDR2 SNEGSKA (reference sequence). CDR3 in DNA: TGCAGTGCTAACTATCGGGAGGGTACGAATGAGCAGTTCTTC. Its protein product is CSANYREGTNEQFF.

The chain employs TRBV20-1 and TRBJ2-2; a weak D match, TRBD2 (5 bases). The germline V and J ends were trimmed by 6 bases and 5 bases, with 16 bases remaining between them. The V gene's germline CDR1 is DFQATT and CDR2 SNEGSKA (reference sequence). The CDR3 runs to 14 residues. The chain's CDR3 is CSARKGAHTGELFF. The CDR3 nucleotides read TGCAGTGCGCGGAAGGGAGCGCATACCGGGGAGCTGTTTTTT.

This chain uses TRBV11-2 with TRBJ1-6, with a possible D match to TRBD1 (5 bases). The V gene's germline CDR1 is SGHAT and CDR2 FQNNGV. V was pared by 3 bases and J by 7 bases, with 10 bases between. The CDR3 is 14 residues long. Written as DNA, the CDR3 is TGTGCCAGCAGCTTTCCAGGGAACAATTCACCCCTCCACTTT. Protein: CASSFPGNNSPLHF.

The genes are TRBV28 and TRBJ2-5, with 10 nucleotides matching TRBD2. Germline CDR1 reads MDHEN; CDR2 reads SYDVKM. The CDR3 is 15 residues long. V lost 4 bases, J lost 2 bases, and 4 bases stayed unmatched. CDR3 bases: TGTGCCAGCAGTTCACTAGCGGGGAGGCAAGAGACCCAGTACTTC. Translating gives CASSSLAGRQETQYF. Looking up the rest from reference TRBV28 and TRBJ2-5 gives the full variable domain: DVKVTQSSRYLVKRTGEKVFLECVQDMDHENMFWYRQDPGLGLRLIYFSYDVKMKEKGDIPEGYSVSREKKERFSLILESASTNQTSMYLCASSSLAGRQETQYFGPGTRLLVL.

This chain uses TRBV20-1 with TRBJ2-1; possibly TRBD1 for D (5 bases). Germline values: CDR1 DFQATT, CDR2 SNEGSKA (reference sequence). The CDR3 runs to 18 residues. V was cut by 2 bases and J by 2 bases, with 22 bases left in between. The CDR3, as DNA: TGCAGTGCTAGACGGAAAGACGACAGACAGCTAACCTACAATGAGCAGTTCTTC. Protein product: CSARRKDDRQLTYNEQFF.

This chain connects TRBV20-1 to TRBJ1-3, with D tentatively TRBD1 (6 bases). Trimming cost V 0 bases and J 2 bases, with 11 bases left between them. The CDR3 length is 15 residues. The germline gives CDR1 DFQATT, CDR2 SNEGSKA (reference sequence). The CDR3 DNA follows: TGCAGTGCTAGAGAAGGGGGGAACCCTGGAAACACCATATATTTT. Encoded protein: CSAREGGNPGNTIYF.

The rearrangement joins TRBV20-1 to TRBJ2-3, with 7 bases lining up with TRBD2. The CDR3 loop spans 15 amino acids. Germline CDR1 and CDR2: DFQATT and SNEGSKA (reference sequence). Trimming removed 3 bases from V and 4 bases from J; junction bases left unmatched: 10. CDR3: CSASLLAGEPDTQYF. CDR3 sequence (DNA): TGCAGTGCTAGTCTTTTGGCGGGAGAGCCAGATACGCAGTATTTT.

A few counts support this clonotype. The CDR3 nucleotides read TGCAGTGCTAGAGACACAGGGGGCTTAGCGGCGCGGGGCTACACCTTC. Translated, it gives CSARDTGGLAARGYTF. The chain couples TRBV20-1 to TRBJ1-2; 9 bases line up with TRBD1. The CDR3 sequence is 16 residues long. Looked up from germline, CDR1 is DFQATT and CDR2 is SNEGSKA (reference sequence). V trimming: 0 bases; J trimming: 8 bases; junction bases outside the gene matches: 13.

The J gene is TRBJ2-7, the V gene TRBV6-1; possible D gene TRBD1, 6 bases. This CDR3 comprises 16 residues. Germline V gene lookup returns CDR1 MNHNS and CDR2 SASEGT. The V gene lost 7 bases and the J gene lost 2 bases, with 21 bases spanning the gap. The chain's CDR3 is CASITGTSRNAYEQYF. CDR3 coding DNA: TGTGCCAGCATAACAGGGACAAGCCGAAATGCCTACGAGCAGTACTTC.

The chain recombines TRBV20-1 with TRBJ2-7, with D perhaps matching TRBD2 (7 bases). V lost 3 bases and J 0 bases, leaving 15 bases between the germline ends. Germline CDR1 is DFQATT and CDR2 is SNEGSKA (reference sequence). The CDR3 runs to 15 residues. CDR3 residues: CSARRGTSSSYEQYF. Written as DNA, the CDR3 is TGCAGTGCTAGGCGGGGGACATCGAGCTCCTACGAGCAGTACTTC.

The chain combines TRBV20-1 with TRBJ1-1, with D possibly TRBD1 on 6 matching bases. This CDR3 contains 13 residues. The germline V gene has CDR1 DFQATT and CDR2 SNEGSKA (reference sequence). The CDR3, as DNA: TGCAGAGCCGAATTCAGGGGAAGAACTGAAGCTTTCTTT. It encodes CRAEFRGRTEAFF.

This clonotype occurred a few times. V usage is TRBV7-9 and J usage is TRBJ2-3; 7 nucleotides align to TRBD1. The CDR3 length is 15 residues. With V trimmed by 0 bases and J by 1 base, 1 base remained unmatched. Germline lookup yields CDR1 SEHNR and CDR2 FQNEAQ (reference sequence). The CDR3 is CASSLARGRTDTQYF. CDR3 coding DNA: TGTGCCAGCAGCTTAGCAAGGGGGCGCACAGATACGCAGTATTTT.

This clonotype was picked up a small number of times. The chain recombines TRBV6-1 with TRBJ1-2; no clear D. CDR1 and CDR2 from the germline V gene are MNHNS and SASEGT. The CDR3 consists of 11 residues. V dropped 5 bases and J dropped 2 bases, with 3 bases sitting between them. CDR3 region: CASSLNYGYTF. The DNA for the CDR3 is TGTGCCAGCAGTCTCAACTATGGCTACACCTTC.

The V call is TRBV27, the J call TRBJ1-2, with D perhaps TRBD1 (5 bases). CDR1 is MNHEY and CDR2 is SMNVEV in the germline V gene (reference sequence). V shed 1 base and J shed 1 base, with 16 bases lying between them. The CDR3 has 17 residues. The CDR3 spells CASSLFGAGGGNYGYTF. CDR3 coding DNA: TGTGCCAGCAGTTTATTTGGGGCCGGTGGAGGTAACTATGGCTACACCTTC.

CDR3 in DNA: TGCAGTGCTACCTTGGGGGCGGTCGGTCAGCCCCAGCATTTT. This translates into CSATLGAVGQPQHF. The V and J genes are TRBV20-1 and TRBJ1-5; D is possibly TRBD1 (6 bases). CDR3 length: 14 residues. Germline CDR1 is DFQATT and CDR2 is SNEGSKA (reference sequence). Trimming removed 4 bases from V and 6 bases from J, with 16 bases in between.

The sample holds one count of this clonotype. In nucleotides, the CDR3 is TGTGCCAGTTCCATTTGGGGTGCACAGCCCCAGCATTTT. Its protein product is CASSIWGAQPQHF. V usage is TRBV2 and J usage is TRBJ1-5; D gene ambiguous. Trimming cost V 9 bases and J 7 bases, with 16 bases left between them. The CDR3 consists of 13 residues. Germline CDR1 SNHLY, CDR2 FYNNEI.

V and J are TRBV24-1 and TRBJ2-1, with 12 bases matching TRBD2. Germline V lookup: CDR1 KGHDR, CDR2 SFDVKD. With V trimmed by 4 bases and J by 3 bases, 6 bases remained unmatched. This CDR3 is built from 17 residues. CDR3 nucleotides: TGTGCCACCAGTGAACGGACTAGCGGGGCTAGCTACAATGAGCAGTTCTTC. Translating it yields CATSERTSGASYNEQFF.

This clonotype was detected once. The chain is built from TRBV20-1 and TRBJ1-2; D uncertain. In germline, CDR1 is DFQATT, CDR2 SNEGSKA (reference sequence). Trimming removed 4 bases from V and 0 bases from J, with 15 bases in between. The CDR3 runs to 15 residues. The CDR3 DNA sequence: TGCAGTGCTAAGTGGGAGGACGGACCTAACTATGGCTACACCTTC. Translated, it gives CSAKWEDGPNYGYTF.